What follows describes a single TCR beta chain. The junction does not match germline at one end; this may be a read error. As processed by the authors: Reference gene primer amplification yielded estimated nucleated cell counts. Method: immunoSEQ multiplex PCR; TCRdb's copy keeps in-frame clones and lacks some. D and trimming were read from the DNA, whereas the V and J calls and clone size are those reported in that table. The sample consists of over 200,000 clones, 80% to 95% of them appearing once. The data were obtained in a study of blood T cell repertoires in COVID-19. Germline V gene lookup returns CDR1 SGHRS and CDR2 YFSETQ. The CDR3 extends over 14 amino acids.

The sequence derives from a man aged 55 to 69 with COVID-19, enrolled during active disease. The chain combines TRBV5-1 with TRBJ2-4; 8 nucleotides align to TRBD1. The specimen sequenced was peripheral blood. CDR3 protein: CASSLGQGADIQYF. The CDR3 DNA sequence: TGCGCCAGCAGTTTGGGTCAGGGGGCGGACATTCAGTACTTC. Full variable domain (outside the CDR3, taken from reference TRBV5-1 and TRBJ2-4): KAGVTQTPRYLIKTRGQQVTLSCSPISGHRSVSWYQQTPGQGLQFLFEYFSETQRNKGNFPGRFSGRQFSNSRSEMNVSTLELGDSALYLCASSLGQGADIQYFGAGTRLSVL.